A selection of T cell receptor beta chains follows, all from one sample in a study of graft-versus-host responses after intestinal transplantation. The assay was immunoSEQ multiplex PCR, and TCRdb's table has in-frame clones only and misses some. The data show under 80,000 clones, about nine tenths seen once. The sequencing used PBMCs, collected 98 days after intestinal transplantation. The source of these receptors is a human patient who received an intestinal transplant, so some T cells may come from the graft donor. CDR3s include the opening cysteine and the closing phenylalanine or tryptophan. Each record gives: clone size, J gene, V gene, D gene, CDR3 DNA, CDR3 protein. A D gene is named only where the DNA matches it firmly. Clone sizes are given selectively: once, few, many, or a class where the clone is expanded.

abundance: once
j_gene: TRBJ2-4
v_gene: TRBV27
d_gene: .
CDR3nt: TGTGCCAGCAGTTTATCGTTCGGGGCTAGGGACATTCAGTACTTC
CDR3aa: CASSLSFGARDIQYF

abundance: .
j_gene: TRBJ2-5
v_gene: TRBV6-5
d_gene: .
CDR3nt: TGTGCCAGCAGTTACGGGGGGGCGGTGAAGACCCAGTACTTC
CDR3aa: CASSYGGAVKTQYF

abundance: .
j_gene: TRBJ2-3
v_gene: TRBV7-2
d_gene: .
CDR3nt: TGTGCCAGCAGCTCCTGGGACCTTCCTAGCACAGATACGCAGTATTTT
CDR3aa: CASSSWDLPSTDTQYF

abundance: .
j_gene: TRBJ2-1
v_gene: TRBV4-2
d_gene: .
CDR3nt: TGTGCCAGCAGCCCAGGACTTAGCCCTACCTCCTACAATGAGCAGTTCTTC
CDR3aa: CASSPGLSPTSYNEQFF

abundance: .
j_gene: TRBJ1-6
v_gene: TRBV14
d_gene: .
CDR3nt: TGTGCCAGCAGCCACGGGACACCTAATTCACCCCTCCACTTT
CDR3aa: CASSHGTPNSPLHF

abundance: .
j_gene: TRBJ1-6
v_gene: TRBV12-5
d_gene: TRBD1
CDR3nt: TGTGCTAGTGGTGGAGCCGGGACAGGGTCGCATTCACCCCTCCACTTT
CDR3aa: CASGGAGTGSHSPLHF

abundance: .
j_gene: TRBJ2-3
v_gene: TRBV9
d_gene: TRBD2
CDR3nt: TGTGCCAGCAGCGTCCCGACTAGCTCCCCTCTTACAGATACGCAGTATTTT
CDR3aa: CASSVPTSSPLTDTQYF

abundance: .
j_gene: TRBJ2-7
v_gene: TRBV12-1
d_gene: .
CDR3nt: TGTGCCGGACGGGGGGCTAGCGGGGAAAACCCCTACGAGCAGTACTTC
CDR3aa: CAGRGASGENPYEQYF

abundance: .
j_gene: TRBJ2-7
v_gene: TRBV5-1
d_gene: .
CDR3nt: TGCGCCAGCAGCCCTTCCTACGAGCAGTACTTC
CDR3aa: CASSPSYEQYF

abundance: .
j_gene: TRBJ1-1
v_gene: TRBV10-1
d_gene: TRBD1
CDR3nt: TGCGCCACCCTCGATACAGGGGGCACTGAAGCTTTCTTT
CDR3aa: CATLDTGGTEAFF

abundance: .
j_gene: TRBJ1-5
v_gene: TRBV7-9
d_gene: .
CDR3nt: TGTGCCAGCAGCTTAACAGGTCCGCTCAATCAGCCCCAGCATTTT
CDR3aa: CASSLTGPLNQPQHF

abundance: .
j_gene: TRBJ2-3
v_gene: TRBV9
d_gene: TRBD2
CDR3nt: TGTGCCAGCAGCCGGACTAGCGGGGGCCGTTTCACCACAGATACGCAGTATTTT
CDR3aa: CASSRTSGGRFTTDTQYF

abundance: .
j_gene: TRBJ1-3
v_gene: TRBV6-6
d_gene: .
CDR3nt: TGTGCCAGCTCGGCGGCCTCTGGAAACACCATATATTTT
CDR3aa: CASSAASGNTIYF

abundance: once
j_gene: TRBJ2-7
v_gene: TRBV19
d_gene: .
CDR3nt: TGTGCCAGTAGTATAGGGCGAGTAGAGTTCTACGAGCAGTACTTC
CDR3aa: CASSIGRVEFYEQYF

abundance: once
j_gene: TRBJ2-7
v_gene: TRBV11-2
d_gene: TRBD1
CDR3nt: TGTGCCAGCCGACAGGGGGCTTCCTACGAGCAGTACTTC
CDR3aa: CASRQGASYEQYF

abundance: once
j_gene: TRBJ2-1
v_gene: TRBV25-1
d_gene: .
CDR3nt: TGTGCCAGCTGTTTGTGGGCTAGCGATGAGCAGTTCTTC
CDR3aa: CASCLWASDEQFF

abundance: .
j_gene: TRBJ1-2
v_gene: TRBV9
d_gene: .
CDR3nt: TGTGCCAGCAGCGTAGTGGCGGCTGGGAATGGCTACACCTTC
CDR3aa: CASSVVAAGNGYTF

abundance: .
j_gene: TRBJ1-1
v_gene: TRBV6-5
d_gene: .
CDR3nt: TGTGCCAGCAGTGAAGCCCTTGAAGCTTTCTTT
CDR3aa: CASSEALEAFF

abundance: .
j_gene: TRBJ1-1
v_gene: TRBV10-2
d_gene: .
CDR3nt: TGCGCCAGCAGTGAGTCAGCGGGGAGGGGCACTGAAGCTTTCTTT
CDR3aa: CASSESAGRGTEAFF

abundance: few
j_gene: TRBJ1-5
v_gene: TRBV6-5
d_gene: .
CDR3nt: TGTGCCAGCAGTGAAGTCAGGGATCAGCCCCAGCATTTT
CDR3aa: CASSEVRDQPQHF

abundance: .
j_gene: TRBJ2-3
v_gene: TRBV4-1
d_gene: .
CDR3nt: TGCGCCAGCAGCCGGGGGATAACAGATACGCAGTATTTT
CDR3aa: CASSRGITDTQYF

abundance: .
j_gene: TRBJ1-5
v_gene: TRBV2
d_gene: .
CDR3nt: TGTGCCAGCAGCCGGGGACGGAATCAGCCCCAGCATTTT
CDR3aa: CASSRGRNQPQHF

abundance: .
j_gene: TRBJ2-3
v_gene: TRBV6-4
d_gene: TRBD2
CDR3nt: TGTGCCAGCAGTGACGGTACTAGCGGGGGGGCAGATACGCAGTATTTT
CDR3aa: CASSDGTSGGADTQYF

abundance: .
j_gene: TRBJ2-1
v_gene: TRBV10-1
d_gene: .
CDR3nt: TGCGCCAGCAGCGCCGACACATATGAGCAGTTCTTC
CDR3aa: CASSADTYEQFF

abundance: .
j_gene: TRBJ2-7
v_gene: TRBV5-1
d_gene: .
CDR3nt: TGCGCCAGCAGCTTAGGAACCTCCGGGCGGTACGAGCAGTACTTC
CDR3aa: CASSLGTSGRYEQYF

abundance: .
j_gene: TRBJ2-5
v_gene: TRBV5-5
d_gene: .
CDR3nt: TGTGCCAGCAGCGGGGACCCAGGAGAGACCCAGTACTTC
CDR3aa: CASSGDPGETQYF

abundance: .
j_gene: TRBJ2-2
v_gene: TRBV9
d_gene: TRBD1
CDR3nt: TGTGCCAGCAGCCCGGGACAGGGAAGATCGGTCGGGGAGCTGTTTTTT
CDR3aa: CASSPGQGRSVGELFF

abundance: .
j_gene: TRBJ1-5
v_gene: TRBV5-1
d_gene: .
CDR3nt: TGCGCCAGCAGCCCAGGAACGGGACCGGGAAATCAGCCCCAGCATTTT
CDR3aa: CASSPGTGPGNQPQHF

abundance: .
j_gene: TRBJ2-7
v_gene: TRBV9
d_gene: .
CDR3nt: TGTGCCAGCAGCCTAGCTGCTGGTGATCACGAGCAGTACTTC
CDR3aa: CASSLAAGDHEQYF

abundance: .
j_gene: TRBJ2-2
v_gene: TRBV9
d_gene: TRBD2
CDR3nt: TGTGCCAGCAGCGTATACGGGGGGGCGAACACCGGGGAGCTGTTTTTT
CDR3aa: CASSVYGGANTGELFF

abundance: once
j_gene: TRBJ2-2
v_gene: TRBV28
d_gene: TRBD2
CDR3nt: TGTGCCAGCAGTTTATTCCCTAGCGGCCCCTTCGGGGAGCTGTTTTTT
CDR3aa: CASSLFPSGPFGELFF

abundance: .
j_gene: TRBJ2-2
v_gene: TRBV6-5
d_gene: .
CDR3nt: TGTGCCAGCAGTGAAGTAAAGAACACCGGGGAGCTGTTTTTT
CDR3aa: CASSEVKNTGELFF

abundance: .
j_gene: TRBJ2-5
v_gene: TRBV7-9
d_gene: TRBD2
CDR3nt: TGTGCCAGCAGCTCCCGGGGTGGGAGGGAAGAGACCCAGTACTTC
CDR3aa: CASSSRGGREETQYF

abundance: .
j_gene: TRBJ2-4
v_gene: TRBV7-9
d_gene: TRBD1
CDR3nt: TGTGCCAGCAGCCTCTGGACAGGGGGGACCCAAAAGAACATTCAGTACTTC
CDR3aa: CASSLWTGGTQKNIQYF

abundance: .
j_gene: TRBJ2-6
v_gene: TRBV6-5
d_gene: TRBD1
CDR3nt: TGTGCCAGCAGGAGGGACAGGGATGGGGCCAACGTCCTGACTTTC
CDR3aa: CASRRDRDGANVLTF

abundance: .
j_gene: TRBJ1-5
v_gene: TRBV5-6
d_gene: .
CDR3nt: TGTGCCAGCAGCTTGGGGGCGGGGAGGAGCAATCAGCCCCAGCATTTT
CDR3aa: CASSLGAGRSNQPQHF

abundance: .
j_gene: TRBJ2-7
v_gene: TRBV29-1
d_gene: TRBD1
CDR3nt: TGCAGCGTTGAAGATCAGGGGGCCCTCGGCGAGCAGTACTTC
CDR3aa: CSVEDQGALGEQYF

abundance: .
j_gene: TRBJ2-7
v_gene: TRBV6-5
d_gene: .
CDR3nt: TGTGCCAGCAGGCTGGGGACTGCCTACGAGCAGTACTTC
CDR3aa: CASRLGTAYEQYF

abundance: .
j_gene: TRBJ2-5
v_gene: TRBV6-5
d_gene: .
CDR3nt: TGTGCCAGCAGTCCGTCCCTCTTAGGAGGAGAGACCCAGTACTTC
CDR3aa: CASSPSLLGGETQYF

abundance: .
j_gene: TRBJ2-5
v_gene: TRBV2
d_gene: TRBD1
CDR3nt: TGTGCCAGCCGGGACAGCCAAGAGACCCAGTACTTC
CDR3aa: CASRDSQETQYF